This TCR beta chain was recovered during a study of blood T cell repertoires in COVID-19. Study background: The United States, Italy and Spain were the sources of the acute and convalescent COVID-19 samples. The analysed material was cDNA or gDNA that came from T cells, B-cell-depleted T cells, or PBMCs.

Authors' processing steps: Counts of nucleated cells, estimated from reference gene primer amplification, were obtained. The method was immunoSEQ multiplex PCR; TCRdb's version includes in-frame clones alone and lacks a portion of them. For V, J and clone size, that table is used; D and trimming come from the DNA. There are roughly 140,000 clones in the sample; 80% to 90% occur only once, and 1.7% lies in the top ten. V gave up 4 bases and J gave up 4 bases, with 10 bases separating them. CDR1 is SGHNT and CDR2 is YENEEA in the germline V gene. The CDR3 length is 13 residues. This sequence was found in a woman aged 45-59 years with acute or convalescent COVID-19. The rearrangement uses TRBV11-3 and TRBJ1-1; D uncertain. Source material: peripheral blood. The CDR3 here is CASSSSWSTEAFF. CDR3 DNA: TGTGCCAGCAGCTCCAGCTGGAGCACTGAAGCTTTCTTT.